This T cell receptor (beta chain) was sequenced in a study of blood T cells in healthy people across ages (dated by TCRdb to 2014 to 2015). Context from the whole study: In model experiments, roughly one uniquely barcoded TCR beta cDNA molecule per two T cells was captured by template switching. Age-related changes in TCR beta repertoire diversity were measured in the study by deep sequencing normalized with unique cDNA molecular identifiers. The study analyzed two additional independent replicas of 1 million unique cDNA reads from the same blood draw for two donors, one aged 18 to 30 and one aged 80 or older. Donors of different ages were randomly distributed across sequencing lanes to avoid experimental bias. Donors were grouped into four age groups: young (average roughly 16 years), middle-aged (approximately 41), aged (roughly 62) and long-lived (82). What the work shows at the level of the full study, not this receptor alone: Since profiling was done on bulk unsorted PBMCs, naive and antigen-experienced compartments could not be conclusively compared. Estimates of total diversity from one million sequenced T cells were regarded as lower bounds and underestimates. As age increased, observed TCR beta diversity per million T cells dropped in a roughly linear way, and a significant reduction was already evident by age 40. Because the CMV infection status of the donors was unknown, age-related changes in expanded clonotypes may potentially have been confounded. Compared with the aged group, the long-lived group had more naive CD4+ T cells, fewer expanded clones and increased TCR diversity, suggesting age selection. The percentage of naive T cells measured by flow cytometry correlated strongly with observed TCR beta diversity.

The germline V gene (reference sequence) yields DFQATT for CDR1 and SNEGSKA for CDR2. V trim: 3 bases; J trim: 3 bases; unmatched bases: 8. The CDR3 adds up to 16 amino acids, both ends counted. Only the CDR3 region is kept as DNA, spanning 48 bases read in frame from base 1. The library came from 5' RACE. Sequencing took place on an Illumina HiSeq 2500. A second PCR of 7 to 11 cycles was performed with a sample-barcoded 5' primer and a J-beta primer mix. A template-switch 5' adaptor carrying 12 random nucleotides introduced a unique molecular identifier onto each TCR beta cDNA molecule. Each sample yielded at least 3 million CDR3-containing paired-end reads. First-strand cDNA synthesis was performed from all RNA using the Mint cDNA synthesis kit, with priming by a TRBC-specific oligonucleotide. Following uracil-DNA glycosylase treatment, all cDNA underwent a first 18-cycle PCR with the universal primers M1SS and BC2_uni_R. Turning to the authors' computational methods: For normalization, 1 million high-quality reads were randomly selected from each sample, with every read carrying a distinct molecular identifier. Reads with shared molecular identifiers were discarded instead of being binned into consensus sequences. CDR3 identification, clonotype clustering and error correction used MiTCR with a Q25 quality threshold and the strictest error-elimination algorithm. A nonparametric unseen species model using Euler transformation provided a lower-bound estimate of total TCR beta diversity. TCRdb handled the public reads itself, with Q25 trimming in fastp and clone calling in MiXCR, and kept productive beta chains. CDR3 protein sequences are deduplicated, and each keeps its most common genes and DNA. It is TCRdb's table, rather than the study itself, that gives the V and J calls and clone size. Recorded for this sample are hundreds of thousands of distinct CDR3 sequences; about 21% of them occurred a single time. Roughly 3.4% of the sample comes from the top ten.

Concerning this clonotype itself: There is no known antigen for this receptor. This CDR3 is missing its conserved last phenylalanine or tryptophan, likely due to a read error.

The donors were 40 or so Caucasian individuals from Russia, aged about 6 to 95 years, who were systemically healthy. Approximately 10 milliliters of peripheral blood were collected from each donor into EDTA-treated Vacutainer tubes. Ficoll-Paque density-gradient centrifugation was used to isolate PBMCs, with at least 6.5 million obtained per sample. Trizol reagent was used to extract total RNA from PBMCs, with at least 5 micrograms per sample. For every donor, an aliquot of PBMCs went through flow cytometry to measure the percentages of naive CD45RAhigh/CD27high T cells. This receptor was obtained from a man in his 70s in good health. The sequenced material came from blood. The chain links TRBV20-1 with TRBJ2-1; 10 central nucleotides agree with TRBD2. The CDR3 protein is CSASRGLAEIYNEQFL. In nucleotides, the sequence is TGCAGTGCTAGCAGAGGACTAGCGGAAATCTACAATGAGCAGTTCCTC.